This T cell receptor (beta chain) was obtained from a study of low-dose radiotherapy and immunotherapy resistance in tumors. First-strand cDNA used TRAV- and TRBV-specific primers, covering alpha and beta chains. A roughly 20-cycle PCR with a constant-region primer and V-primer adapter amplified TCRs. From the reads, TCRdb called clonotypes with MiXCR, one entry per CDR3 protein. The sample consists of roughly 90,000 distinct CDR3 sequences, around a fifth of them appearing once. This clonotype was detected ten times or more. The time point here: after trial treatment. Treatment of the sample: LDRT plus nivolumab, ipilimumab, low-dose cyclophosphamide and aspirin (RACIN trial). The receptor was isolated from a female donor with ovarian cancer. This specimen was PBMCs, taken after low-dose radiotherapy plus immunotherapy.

This chain's CDR3 is CASSLVSGQPQHF. In DNA form, the CDR3 reads TGCGCCAGCAGCTTGGTCTCTGGCCAGCCCCAGCATTTT. V gene TRBV5-1 combines with J gene TRBJ1-5; D is ambiguous. The CDR3 contains 13 residues. V shed 0 bases and J shed 7 bases, with 8 bases lying between them. Germline V CDR1 and CDR2: SGHRS, YFSETQ.